Detailed here is one T cell receptor beta chain. Its antigen has not been determined. Base quality data are lacking; no much larger clone is found one base away. This entry is derived from a study of T cell responses to AZD1222 COVID-19 vaccine (dated by TCRdb to the early 2020s). For the wider study: Because spike-specific TCR depth and breadth did not differ between the two schedules, AZD1222 recipients who got a second dose at roughly 4 weeks were pooled with those who got a second dose at roughly 12 weeks. A total of 230 to 250 trial participants underwent TCR sequencing, of whom 207 received two doses of AZD1222 and approximately 25 received two doses of the MenACWY control vaccine. Trial participants were enrolled into age subgroups of 18-55, 56-69 and 70-plus years, which contained about 160, 30 and 59 TCR-sequenced participants, respectively. Here is what the overall study found, with its caveats: Only five to seven AZD1222 recipients were SARS-CoV-2 seropositive at baseline, limiting conclusions about previously exposed vaccinees. Participants were mostly white British, with more females than males. The authors suggested clonal diversity may have been underestimated. After two AZD1222 doses, both the breadth and the depth of spike-specific TCRs were significantly higher than at day 0 and than in MenACWY recipients. Reportedly, almost half of the unique spike-specific TCRs recognized epitopes lying outside the regions that are mutated in the B.1.351 and B.1.1.7 variants. No day 14 peak-response samples were available, so repertoires were characterized only after the peak T cell response. The 56-69-year group was small, and its depth increase did not reach significance, likely because of low power. The vaccine-associated CD4 TCRs covered the entire spike protein, and the dominant responses fell in regions 160-218 and 743-854.

According to the study, the label for this sample's time point signals: baseline before first vaccination. Samples from vaccinated people were obtained from the UK trials COV001 and COV002, which included a single-blind randomized controlled phase 2/3 trial of AZD1222 (ChAdOx1 nCoV-19) in healthy adults. For TCRbeta chain sequencing, PBMC samples were collected from trial participants at day 0 and at day 28 after the second dose. The CDR3 regions of human TCRbeta chains were analyzed by immunosequencing. In the original analysis: Repertoire TCRs were matched against a reference library of SARS-CoV-2-specific TCRs generated with the MIRA antigen-specificity platform. Breadth meant the fraction of unique TCRs that were SARS-CoV-2-associated, whereas depth meant the fraction of total T cells that were SARS-CoV-2-associated. Using the MIRA data, each spike-specific TCR was assigned both to the spike region to which the TCR was reactive and to a CD4 or CD8 class. Log10-transformed breadth and depth values were compared by one-way ANOVA with Sidak's multiple comparisons tests. Entries here come from immuneACCESS through TCRdb and include only in-frame sequences with V and J called. Some clones fail to appear in such tables; in the studies checked, an unresolved V gene covers under half of the shortfall, and the cause of the remainder is unknown. V, J and clone size derive from that table, while D and trimming were established from the DNA sequence. The sample table holds 100,000 or so clones, of which approximately 81% were seen once. Clones ranked in the top ten supply about a sixth of the sample.

Sequencing used peripheral blood, obtained on day 0 of AZD1222 vaccination. This clonotype originated in an adult in good health.

The sequence in DNA is TGTGCCATCAGCCCAGGGAACACCGGGGAGCTGTTTTTT. The resulting protein is CAISPGNTGELFF. Recombination joined TRBV10-3 with TRBJ2-2; too little of a D gene remains to name it. There are 13 amino acids in the CDR3, from cysteine to phenylalanine inclusive. This entry keeps only the CDR3 DNA: 39 bases, framed from base 1. CDR1 and CDR2 were assigned from the germline V gene as ENHRY and SYGVKD. V loses 6 bases of germline sequence and J loses 1 base, and the interval between the two ends is 6 bases.